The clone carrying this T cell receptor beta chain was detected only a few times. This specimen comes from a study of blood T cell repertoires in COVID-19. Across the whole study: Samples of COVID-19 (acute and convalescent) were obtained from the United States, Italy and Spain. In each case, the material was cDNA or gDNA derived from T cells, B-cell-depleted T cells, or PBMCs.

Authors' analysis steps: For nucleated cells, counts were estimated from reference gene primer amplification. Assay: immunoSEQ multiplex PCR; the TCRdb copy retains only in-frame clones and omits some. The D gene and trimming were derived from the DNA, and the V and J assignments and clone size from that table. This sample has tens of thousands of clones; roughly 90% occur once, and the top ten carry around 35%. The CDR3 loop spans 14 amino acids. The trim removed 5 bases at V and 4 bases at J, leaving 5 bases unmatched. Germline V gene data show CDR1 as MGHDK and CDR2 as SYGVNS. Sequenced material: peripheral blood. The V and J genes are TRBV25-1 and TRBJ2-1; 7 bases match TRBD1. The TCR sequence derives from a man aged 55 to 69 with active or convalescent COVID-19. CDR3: CASSLRGRYNEQFF. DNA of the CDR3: TGTGCCAGCAGTTTGAGGGGGCGTTACAATGAGCAGTTCTTC. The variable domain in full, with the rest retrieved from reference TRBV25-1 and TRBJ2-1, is EADIYQTPRYLVIGTGKKITLECSQTMGHDKMYWYQQDPGMELHLIHYSYGVNSTEKGDLSSESTVSRIRTEHFPLTLESARPSHTSQYLCASSLRGRYNEQFFGPGTRLTVL.